This TCR beta chain was recorded in a study of shared clonotypes between healthy human individuals. Study-wide points: Memory subsets generally showed lower estimated richness than naive subsets.

Trimming pared 7 bases from V and 3 bases from J, leaving 15 bases between. CDR1 and CDR2 (germline): MNHNY, SVGAGI (reference sequence). The CDR3 length is 14 residues. Comment on this clone: Its antigen is still unknown.

The split of CD4+ cells yielded CD45RA+ naive and CD45RA-negative memory subsets. Each sorted subset replicate got 200 ng genomic DNA, 25,000 to 35,000 genomes. Sequenced by immunoSEQ multiplex PCR; TCRdb stores in-frame clones only, minus some. Of some 2.4 million clones listed, 93% are singletons. The gene calls are TRBV6-6 and TRBJ2-5; possibly TRBD1 for D (5 bases). The TCR comes from a man in his late teens or twenties in good health. Some clones in this sample may be carry-over from other donors' samples. Sequenced material: naive CD4+ T cells from PBMCs. Sample subset: CD45RA+ positively selected. CDR3 sequence: CASNLLDTEETQYF. DNA of the CDR3: TGTGCCAGCAATTTACTGGACACAGAAGAGACCCAGTACTTC.